A single T cell receptor beta chain is shown here with its context. Reverse transcription of roughly 0.5 to 1 ug RNA was carried out with random hexamers. Multiplex PCR with immunoSEQ amplified the TCR beta CDR3 across 54 Vbeta and 13 Jbeta. TCRdb called the immunoSEQ multiplex PCR reads again in MiXCR, with one record for every CDR3 protein. The sample includes under 200,000 distinct CDR3 sequences, over 75% of them seen just once. This specimen belongs to a study of CD8 T cells in Susac syndrome. Per germline, CDR1 SGHDT and CDR2 YYEEEE. V lost 5 bases, J lost 2 bases, and 14 bases lay in between. The CDR3 consists of 15 residues.

The V and J genes are TRBV5-6 and TRBJ1-3, with D maybe TRBD1 (5 bases). Sequencing was performed on CD4+ T cells from PBMCs. The clonotype originates from a human donor with Susac syndrome. CDR3 nucleotide sequence: TGTGCCAGCAGGCAATCAGGGTGGGCTGGAAACACCATATATTTT. Translated: CASRQSGWAGNTIYF.